This TCR beta chain was sequenced in a study of neurological immune-mediated disorders (dated by TCRdb to the late 2010s). Study-wide context: Of the 35 or so multiple sclerosis patients, around 31 had relapsing-remitting MS and 3 had secondary progressive MS. Peripheral blood TCR-beta repertoires from HTLV-I-associated myelopathy (HAM/TSP) patients, multiple sclerosis patients and healthy controls were compared by UMI-based sequencing. The approximately 100 TCR-beta libraries included longitudinal samples, technical triplicates and paired sorted CD4+ and CD8+ T-cell subsets alongside PBMC samples. The cohort comprised roughly 65 subjects: about 15 HAM/TSP patients, some 34 multiple sclerosis patients and 20 or so healthy controls. Points the paper makes about the study in general: In a phylogenetic analysis, the repertoires of 18 out of 34 MS patients fell into a single cluster of related CDR3 sequences, pointing to a possible signature at the repertoire level. The MS cluster was not associated with any clinical or MRI features, and the authors stated that larger cohorts are needed. The highest TCR clonal expansion was observed in HAM/TSP patients, whereas the lowest was observed in MS patients, even when compared with healthy controls. No identical CDR3 amino acid sequences were found to be shared among expanded clones across subjects, suggesting that TCR-beta repertoires were private in all groups.

To synthesize cDNA, template-switch 5'RACE was performed with a primer carrying a 10-nucleotide random unique molecular identifier so that each TCR transcript was tagged. Each sequencing run produced over 190 million TCR-beta sequences covering 15-18 subjects. The RNeasy kit was used for extraction of total RNA. The KAPA Real-time Library Amplification kit was used to amplify TCR-beta VDJ regions with primers for the TCR constant region and the 5'RACE anchor. Sample indexes and Illumina adaptors were added in a first PCR, and a second PCR then increased library yield. The roughly 650 bp TCR product was size-selected on a 2% E-gel SizeSelection system after Ampure bead purification. Before pooling, library quality was assessed on a Bioanalyzer, concentration was determined with Qubit, and library quantification was performed with the Kapa Library Quantification kit. Paired-end 2 x 150 bp sequencing of the libraries was performed on an Illumina HiSeq 2500. To increase sequence diversity, 25-30% phiX was spiked into each library pool. In the authors' own workflow: Quality-filtered reads were processed with the UMI-based MiGEC pipeline, and over 90% of raw TCR sequences were removed by the MiGEC pipeline during error correction. IMGT germline references were used for alignment of VDJ genes, and clonotypes were defined by a unique CDR3 amino acid sequence together with V-J genes. Clonal expansion, Shannon diversity, and CDR3 relatedness (CalcPairwiseDistances, ClusterSamples) were evaluated with VDJtools, and phylogenetic trees were built with CLCbio workbench. Expanded clones were defined as having at least 8 unique UMIs, based on coefficient-of-variation modelling across technical triplicates. TCRdb redid the processing of the public reads, applying fastp at Q25 and MiXCR, and retained in-frame beta chains. Rows with one shared CDR3 protein collapse into an entry with the most common genes and DNA. The V and J calls shown here were made by TCRdb, not taken from the authors' results. For this sample the table gives approximately 90,000 distinct CDR3 sequences, of which around 3.3% were detected only once. 5.5% to 6.5% of the sample is held by the ten biggest clonotypes.

The CDR3, cysteine through phenylalanine, is 12 amino acids long. Left in the record is the CDR3 DNA by itself, 36 bases read in frame from the first base. According to the germline V gene, CDR1 reads SQVTM and CDR2 reads ANQGSEA. The junction carries 9 bases between V and J, which are trimmed by 6 bases and 1 base respectively. For unsorted PBMC libraries, 2 million PBMCs were used after storage in RNAlater at -80 degrees C until RNA extraction. The multiple sclerosis patients were enrolled in a US clinical protocol that used magnetic resonance imaging to evaluate disease progression. Peripheral blood was subjected to Ficoll-Hypaque density gradient centrifugation to isolate PBMCs, which were then cryopreserved in liquid nitrogen. This clonotype has a count of ten or more. No antigen is known for it. Per-base qualities were not stored, and no clone one base away is much larger.

This TCR came from a woman between 18 and 30 years old with multiple sclerosis. Recombination joined TRBV29-1 with TRBJ2-5, with the D segment identity uncertain. The specimen sequenced was PBMCs. The bases read TGCAGCGTCGCTAGGGTCCAAGAGACCCAGTACTTC. Protein translation: CSVARVQETQYF.